This T cell receptor (beta chain) is from a study of blood T cell repertoires in COVID-19. Turning to the study itself: Samples of COVID-19 (acute and convalescent) were obtained from the United States, Italy and Spain. PBMCs, B-cell-depleted T cells, or T cells provided the cDNA or gDNA that made up the material.

The CDR3 runs to 15 residues. The V gene end was trimmed by 5 bases and the J gene end by 1 base; junction bases not matched to a gene: 5. Germline loops: CDR1 SGHAT, CDR2 FQNNGV. This clone was detected only a few times. Produced via immunoSEQ multiplex PCR; TCRdb's table is partial and in-frame only. The sample includes approximately 190,000 clones, over 80% seen only once; the top ten take under 4%. The specimen sequenced was PBMCs or T cells enriched from blood (not recorded which). This receptor was taken from a woman in her twenties or thirties who had been exposed to COVID-19. The rearrangement joins TRBV11-2 to TRBJ1-1; 9 nucleotides align to TRBD1. The CDR3 is CASSPPDRGNTEAFF. The CDR3, as DNA: TGTGCCAGCAGCCCTCCGGACAGGGGGAACACTGAAGCTTTCTTT.